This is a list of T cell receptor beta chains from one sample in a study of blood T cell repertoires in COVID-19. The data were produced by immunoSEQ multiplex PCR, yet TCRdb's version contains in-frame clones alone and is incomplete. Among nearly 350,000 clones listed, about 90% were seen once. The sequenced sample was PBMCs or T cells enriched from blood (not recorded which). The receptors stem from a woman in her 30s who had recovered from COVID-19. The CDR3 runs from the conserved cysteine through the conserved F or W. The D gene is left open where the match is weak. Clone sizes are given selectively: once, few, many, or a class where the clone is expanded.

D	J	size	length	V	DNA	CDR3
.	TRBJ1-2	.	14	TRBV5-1	TGCGCCAGCAGCTTGGGGGTCAGGAACTATGGCTACACCTTC	CASSLGVRNYGYTF
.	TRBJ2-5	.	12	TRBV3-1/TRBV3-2	TGTGCCAGCAGCCATCGGGAAGAGACCCAGTACTTC	CASSHREETQYF
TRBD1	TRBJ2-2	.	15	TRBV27	TGTGCCACCCGCCGGGGACAGGGGAACACCGGGGAGCTGTTTTTT	CATRRGQGNTGELFF
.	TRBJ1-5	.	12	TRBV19	TGTGCCAGTAGACAGGACAGTTCGCCCCAGCATTTT	CASRQDSSPQHF
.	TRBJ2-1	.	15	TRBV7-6	TGTGCCAGCAGCTTAGTAGGGGGACCGGTCAATGAGCAGTTCTTC	CASSLVGGPVNEQFF
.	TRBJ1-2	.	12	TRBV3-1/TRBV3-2	TGTGCCAGCAGCCAGTTTCAGTATGGCTACACCTTC	CASSQFQYGYTF
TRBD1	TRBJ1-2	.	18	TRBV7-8	TGTGCCAGCAGCTTAGCCCCCACTATGGGGACAGCTGGTGATGGCTACACCTTC	CASSLAPTMGTAGDGYTF
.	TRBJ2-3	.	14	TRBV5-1	TGCGCCAGCAGTCCAGGGATGGGCACAGATACGCAGTATTTT	CASSPGMGTDTQYF
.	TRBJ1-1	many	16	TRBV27	TGTGCCAGCAGTTCCCTCCGGGTCAGCCCGAACACTGAAGCTTTCTTT	CASSSLRVSPNTEAFF
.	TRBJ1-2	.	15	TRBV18	TGTGCCAGCTCACCCGGGACAAACTTTAACTATGGCTACACCTTC	CASSPGTNFNYGYTF
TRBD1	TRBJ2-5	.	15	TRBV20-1	TGCAGTGCTAGTCCCCGAGGGGGCCGCCAAGAGACCCAGTACTTC	CSASPRGGRQETQYF
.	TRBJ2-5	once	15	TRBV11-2	TGTGCCAGCAGCTTACTCAGGGCGTACCAAGAGACCCAGTACTTC	CASSLLRAYQETQYF
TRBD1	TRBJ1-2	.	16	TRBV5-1	TGCGCCAGCAGCTTTGATGGGCAGGGGGCAGGCTATGGCTACACCTTC	CASSFDGQGAGYGYTF
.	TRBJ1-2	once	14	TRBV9	TGTGCCAGCAGCGTAGGTACAGGGAGCTATGGCTACACCTTC	CASSVGTGSYGYTF
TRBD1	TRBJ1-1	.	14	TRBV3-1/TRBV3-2	TGTGCCAGCAGCCTGGGACAGGCCTACACTGAAGCTTTCTTT	CASSLGQAYTEAFF
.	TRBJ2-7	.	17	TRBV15	TGTGCCACCAGCAGAGATCATTTAAGGACAGCATCTTTAGGGCAGTACTTC	CATSRDHLRTASLGQYF
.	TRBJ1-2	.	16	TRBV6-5	TGTGCCAGCAGTTACTCGTCCAGCCTCGGAGACTATGGCTACACCTTC	CASSYSSSLGDYGYTF
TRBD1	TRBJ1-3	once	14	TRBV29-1	TGCAGCGTTGGAGACAGGGGTCCAGGGGACACCATATATTTT	CSVGDRGPGDTIYF
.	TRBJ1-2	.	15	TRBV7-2	TGTGCCAGCAGCTCACGACAGGTAGCTAACTATGGCTACACCTTC	CASSSRQVANYGYTF
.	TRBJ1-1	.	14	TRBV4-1	TGCGCCAGCAGCCAATCAGGGGATAGCACTGAAGCTTTCTTT	CASSQSGDSTEAFF
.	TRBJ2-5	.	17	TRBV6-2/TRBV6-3	TGTGCCAGCAGTTACGGGCGTAAGACTAGTTATCGGGAGACCCAGTACTTC	CASSYGRKTSYRETQYF
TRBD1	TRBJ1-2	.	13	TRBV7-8	TGTGCCAGCAGCTCGGACAGGATGGGAGGCTACACCTTC	CASSSDRMGGYTF
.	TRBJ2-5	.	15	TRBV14	TGTGCCAGCAGCGAAGGACTGTACCCCCAAGAGACCCAGTACTTC	CASSEGLYPQETQYF
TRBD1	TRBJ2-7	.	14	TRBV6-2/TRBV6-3	TGTGCCAGCAGTCGACAGGGTGGGAGCTACGAGCAGTACTTC	CASSRQGGSYEQYF
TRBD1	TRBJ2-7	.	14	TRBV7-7	TGTGCCAGCAGCTTGGGACAGGGAGGCTACGAGCAGTACTTC	CASSLGQGGYEQYF
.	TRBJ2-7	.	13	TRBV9	TGTGCCAGCAGCGTAGTCGAGGGTGGCGAGCAGTACTTC	CASSVVEGGEQYF
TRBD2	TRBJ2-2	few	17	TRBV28	TGTGCCAGCAGGACCCCAGCGGGGGGCATGAACACCGGGGAGCTGTTTTTT	CASRTPAGGMNTGELFF
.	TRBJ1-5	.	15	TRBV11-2	TGTGCCAGCAGCTTAACGGGAAGGGGCAATCAGCCCCAGCATTTT	CASSLTGRGNQPQHF
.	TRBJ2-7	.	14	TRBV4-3	TGCGCCAGCAGCCCGGGGAGGAGCTCCTACGAGCAGTACTTC	CASSPGRSSYEQYF
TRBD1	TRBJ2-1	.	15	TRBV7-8	TGTGCCAGCAGCTTCCCCGGGACAGGGGCCAATGAGCAGTTCTTC	CASSFPGTGANEQFF
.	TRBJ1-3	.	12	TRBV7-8	TGTGCCAGCAGCCCCCACGAGAACACCATATATTTT	CASSPHENTIYF
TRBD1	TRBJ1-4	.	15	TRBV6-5	TGTGCCAGCACTCCAAAGGGACAGCCTAATGAAAAACTGTTTTTT	CASTPKGQPNEKLFF
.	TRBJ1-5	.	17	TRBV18	TGTGCCAGCTCACCCATACAGCTAACAGGGAACGATCAGCCCCAGCATTTT	CASSPIQLTGNDQPQHF
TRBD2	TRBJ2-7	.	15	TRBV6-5	TGTGCCAGCAGCCCACTAGCGGGGAGTGCCTACGAGCAGTACTTC	CASSPLAGSAYEQYF
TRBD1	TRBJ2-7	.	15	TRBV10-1	TGCGCCAGCAGAGGAACCGGGACAGGGGGCTACGAGCAGTACTTC	CASRGTGTGGYEQYF
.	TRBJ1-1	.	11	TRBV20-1	TGCAGTGCTGACCGGGACACTGAAGCTTTCTTT	CSADRDTEAFF
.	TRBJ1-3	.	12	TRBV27	TGTGCCAGTAGAGGGCCCGGGGACACCATATATTTT	CASRGPGDTIYF
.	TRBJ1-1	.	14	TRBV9	TGTGCCAGCAGCGTAGATGGAGTGAACACTGAAGCTTTCTTT	CASSVDGVNTEAFF